The source of this T cell receptor (beta chain) is a study of blood T cell repertoires in COVID-19 (dated by TCRdb to 2019 to 2021). For context, the study as a whole: Samples covering the acute and convalescent phases of COVID-19 were provided by collaborators in the United States, Italy and Spain. The prospective study material was composed of cDNA or gDNA derived from T cells, B-cell-depleted T cells, or PBMCs. Deeply sampled blood TCRbeta repertoires from subjects exposed to, actively infected with, or recovered from COVID-19 were included in the dataset. A freely available public database, intended as a resource for researchers studying the immune response to SARS-CoV-2, is where the repertoires were released. Samples were obtained from the ongoing ImmuneRACE study (first 160 participants) and from some 1,300 subjects provided by 6 global collaborators. Nearly every sample came with metadata listing a de-identified subject ID, COVID-19 status, age in years and sex. Where available, HLA class I and class II types were obtained from metadata supplied by the sample provider rather than from assay-based typing.

CDR3 length: 18 amino acids, cysteine to phenylalanine. The retained sequence is limited to the CDR3, 54 bases, with the frame set at the first base. The germline V gene gives CDR1 as MDHEN and CDR2 as SYDVKM. The trim is 5 bases for V and 0 bases for J, with a gap of 23 bases between the germline ends. Comments on this clone: This receptor's antigen is unknown. No base quality values were provided; no much bigger clone lies one nucleotide off.

Enrolling through a virtual design, the prospective study's participants ranged in age from about 18 to 100 years and lived across 24 United States geographic areas. Cohort assignment in the prospective study relied on participant-reported clinical history from a screening survey and a study questionnaire. Each participant in the prospective study had whole blood, serum and a nasopharyngeal or oropharyngeal swab collected by mobile phlebotomists. Over an approximately 2-month period, participants in the prospective study had the option of providing additional blood draws and questionnaires. Prospective study blood samples were shipped either frozen or at room temperature before DNA extraction. The immunoSEQ Assay, a bias-controlled multiplex PCR, was used to amplify TCRbeta CDR3 regions from genomic DNA. The original methods were these. The number of nucleated cells in each sample was estimated by amplification of reference gene primers within the assay. To quantify the absolute abundance of each unique TCRbeta CDR3 rearrangement, sequence reads were collapsed and filtered. For each sample, productive Simpson clonality was calculated as the square root of Simpson's diversity index across productive rearrangements. The immuneACCESS repertoire file appears here via TCRdb, limited to in-frame rearrangements. These files lack a portion of the clones; in checked studies, under half of the deficit traces to unresolved V genes, and the cause of the others is not known. The DNA gave D and trimming, while V, J and clone size come from that table. The sample table holds under 500,000 clones, of which 70% to 90% were seen once. About 2% of the sample lies in the top ten.

The paper's findings and limits, for the study overall: The quantity of clinical and demographic metadata differed by source and by participant and was supplied without curation.

The TCR originated in a woman under 30 with acute COVID-19. The chain couples TRBV28 to TRBJ2-7, with a tentative D gene TRBD2 over 7 matching bases. Sequenced: PBMCs or T cells enriched from blood (not recorded which). This receptor carries the CDR3 CASSPLGEGGPSSYEQYF. The nucleotide sequence reads TGTGCCAGCAGTCCTTTGGGGGAGGGGGGTCCTAGCTCCTACGAGCAGTACTTC.